This T cell receptor beta chain derives from a study of cytomegalovirus exposure and HLA in healthy donors. This CDR3 comprises 14 residues. Germline lookup yields CDR1 SGHTA and CDR2 FQGNSA. V trimming: 5 bases; J trimming: 5 bases; junction bases outside the gene matches: 8. This clone was seen a few times. Antigen: not known. Regarding the study as a whole: Donors were assumed by presence/absence analyses to have roughly uniform sequencing depth.

In the PCR, 60 Vbeta and 13 Jbeta primers were used. Using immunoSEQ multiplex PCR, the repertoire was profiled, and TCRdb retains in-frame clones only, with some absent. Of roughly 180,000 clones listed, 60% to 80% are singletons. The sequence derives from a man in his fifties or sixties in good health and CMV-seropositive. The rearrangement uses TRBV7-2 and TRBJ1-1; the match to TRBD1 covers 7 bases. The sequencing input was PBMCs. CDR3 amino acids: CASSVRGSGTEAFF. DNA for the CDR3: TGTGCCAGCAGCGTCAGGGGGAGTGGTACTGAAGCTTTCTTT.